The rows below give T cell receptor beta chains drawn from one sample of a study of spatial heterogeneity in lung cancer. Using its own MiXCR run on the 5' RACE reads, TCRdb lists one record per CDR3 protein. The sample has 35,000 to 45,000 distinct CDR3 sequences, around 5% seen once. The material was PBMCs, obtained at surgery. Receptors were obtained from a female donor with early-stage non-small cell lung cancer. CDR3s include the opening cysteine and the closing phenylalanine or tryptophan.

v_gene	j_gene	CDR3aa
TRBV7-2	TRBJ2-5	CASSPAGGQETQYF
TRBV20-1	TRBJ2-7	CSAIKGANEGVQYF
TRBV5-4	TRBJ1-2	CASSLMAGVGDGYTF
TRBV7-9	TRBJ1-2	CASSRVGGGYGYTF
TRBV20-1	TRBJ1-2	CSVPASGDNLIYGYTF
TRBV29-1	TRBJ2-1	CSVDQGQGARTSHNEQFF
TRBV28	TRBJ2-3	CASSLWGQGASVDTQYF
TRBV12-3/TRBV12-4	TRBJ1-6	CASSPDQRDSPLHF
TRBV28	TRBJ1-5	CASSAQGYQPQHF
TRBV20-1	TRBJ1-4	CSARDLGGVSNEKLFF
TRBV9	TRBJ2-5	CASSVEGDRETQYF
TRBV30	TRBJ1-1	CAWSTGVNTEAFF
TRBV9	TRBJ2-3	CAIEDTDTQYF
TRBV28	TRBJ1-5	CASSIINQPQHF
TRBV29-1	TRBJ1-4	CSVEGGGENEKLFF
TRBV7-3	TRBJ1-2	CASSQTGGAYGYTF
TRBV11-2	TRBJ2-3	CASSLDGGGSDTQYF
TRBV5-1	TRBJ2-1	CASSPGTLAISYNEQFF
TRBV4-1	TRBJ1-2	CASSQAGGYYGYTF
TRBV19	TRBJ1-4	CASSGRHAVATNEKLFF
TRBV5-5	TRBJ1-2	CASRRGSLVLGVKDYGYTF
TRBV7-2	TRBJ2-7	CASSPGGAYSYEQYF
TRBV7-9	TRBJ1-1	CASSSYRAVNTEAFF
TRBV10-3	TRBJ2-7	CAISESATGTGSYEQYF
TRBV2	TRBJ2-2	CASRAGTGDGELFF
TRBV20-1	TRBJ1-2	CSAGGRNYGYTF
TRBV6-1	TRBJ2-7	CASSEGPGLAEQYF
TRBV12-3/TRBV12-4	TRBJ2-1	CASSFGAGGYNEQFF
TRBV4-1	TRBJ2-7	CASSQVGGSRAPYEQYF
TRBV19	TRBJ1-5	CASTPTGGRNQPQHF
TRBV7-3	TRBJ1-2	CASSLSRSPEVTF
TRBV6-6	TRBJ1-1	CASSYGVFYTEAFF
TRBV5-1	TRBJ1-4	CASSLAYRDTEKLFF
TRBV6-5	TRBJ1-1	CASSSWANTEAFF
TRBV12-3/TRBV12-4	TRBJ2-1	CASSLIGTAGNEQFF
TRBV28	TRBJ1-5	CASSPGQGNQPQHF
TRBV9	TRBJ1-1	CASSVEGVNTEAFF